The rows below give T cell receptor beta chains drawn from one sample of a study of blood T cell repertoires in COVID-19. Produced via immunoSEQ multiplex PCR; TCRdb's table is partial and in-frame only. The table lists 220,000 or so clones, approximately 85% of them singletons. Sequenced: PBMCs or T cells enriched from blood (not recorded which). The receptor source for this set is a woman between 45 and 65 years old who had recovered from COVID-19. Both conserved end residues are part of each CDR3. A D gene is named only where the DNA matches it firmly.

NA,TRBV6-5,TRBJ2-3,CAGSRQAPLTDTQYF,TGTGCCGGAAGTAGACAGGCCCCTCTCACAGATACGCAGTATTTT
TRBD1,TRBV5-1,TRBJ1-4,CASSRSARGTVDNEKLFF,TGCGCCAGCAGCCGTTCCGCCCGAGGGACAGTCGATAATGAAAAACTGTTTTTT
TRBD1,TRBV19,TRBJ2-2,CASSARDRGVGELFF,TGTGCCAGTAGCGCCCGGGACAGGGGGGTCGGGGAGCTGTTTTTT
TRBD1,TRBV29-1,TRBJ1-2,CSVVDRGRDYGYTF,TGCAGCGTTGTGGACAGGGGACGAGACTATGGCTACACCTTC
NA,TRBV19,TRBJ1-3,CASSLGSSGNTIYF,TGTGCCAGTAGTCTCGGGAGCTCTGGAAACACCATATATTTT
TRBD2,TRBV24-1,TRBJ2-1,CATGGGRGRGRNEQFF,TGTGCCACCGGCGGGGGTCGCGGGAGGGGTAGAAATGAGCAGTTCTTC
NA,TRBV7-2,TRBJ1-6,CASSLPGTPNSPLHF,TGTGCCAGCAGCCTACCCGGGACACCGAATTCACCCCTCCACTTT
TRBD1,TRBV7-2,TRBJ2-3,CASSEGQGTDTQYF,TGTGCCAGCAGTGAGGGACAGGGCACAGATACGCAGTATTTT
NA,TRBV29-1,TRBJ1-5,CSVAGRDSNQPQHF,TGCAGCGTTGCGGGCAGGGATAGCAATCAGCCCCAGCATTTT
NA,TRBV4-3,TRBJ2-7,CASSQDGSGAGTYEQYF,TGCGCCAGCAGCCAAGATGGTTCTGGGGCAGGGACCTACGAGCAGTACTTC
TRBD2,TRBV5-1,TRBJ2-3,CASSLLAGRTDTQYF,TGCGCCAGCAGCTTGTTAGCGGGGAGGACAGATACGCAGTATTTT
NA,TRBV10-1,TRBJ1-2,CASSLDRYYGYTF,TGCGCCAGCAGTCTGGACAGATACTATGGCTACACCTTC
NA,TRBV19,TRBJ2-2,CASRGRNTGELFF,TGTGCCAGTAGGGGCAGAAACACCGGGGAGCTGTTTTTT
TRBD2,TRBV5-4,TRBJ2-1,CASSFSGRSSYNEQFF,TGTGCCAGCAGCTTTAGCGGGAGGAGCTCCTACAATGAGCAGTTCTTC
NA,TRBV19,TRBJ1-2,CASNQGQLANYGYTF,TGTGCCAGTAATCAGGGCCAGCTCGCTAACTATGGCTACACCTTC
TRBD2,TRBV6-2/TRBV6-3,TRBJ2-1,CASSYTSGYNEQFF,TGTGCCAGCAGTTACACTAGCGGGTATAATGAGCAGTTCTTC
NA,TRBV6-5,TRBJ1-4,CASSYSAGLFEKLFF,TGTGCCAGCAGTTACTCTGCAGGCCTTTTTGAAAAACTGTTTTTT
TRBD2,TRBV3-1/TRBV3-2,TRBJ2-5,CASSQDRGLAGGPSQETQYF,TGTGCCAGCAGCCAAGATCGGGGACTAGCGGGGGGGCCTAGCCAAGAGACCCAGTACTTC
TRBD1,TRBV12-3/TRBV12-4,TRBJ1-2,CASEIGTAHGYTF,TGTGCCAGCGAGATAGGGACAGCTCATGGCTACACCTTC
NA,TRBV19,TRBJ1-1,CASTGGYWDTEAFF,TGTGCCAGTACTGGGGGGTACTGGGACACTGAAGCTTTCTTT
NA,TRBV11-3,TRBJ1-1,CASLRGPEAFF,TGTGCCAGCCTACGAGGGCCTGAAGCTTTCTTT
NA,TRBV9,TRBJ2-3,CASSVISTDTQYF,TGTGCCAGCAGCGTAATAAGCACAGATACGCAGTATTTT
TRBD2,TRBV7-7,TRBJ2-2,CASSLVVAGGTGELFF,TGTGCTAGCAGCCTCGTGGTAGCGGGAGGGACCGGGGAGCTGTTTTTT
TRBD2,TRBV27,TRBJ2-7,CASSKTRTGTSRLYEQYF,TGTGCCAGCAGTAAGACTAGGACCGGGACTAGCAGACTCTACGAGCAGTACTTC